This T cell receptor (beta chain) was identified in a study of blood T cell repertoires in COVID-19. Study context: Some COVID-19 samples were acute and others convalescent; all came from the United States, Italy and Spain. PBMCs, B-cell-depleted T cells, or T cells provided the cDNA or gDNA that made up the material.

The V gene's germline CDR1 is MGHRA and CDR2 YSYEKL. Trimming took off 0 bases at V and 4 bases at J, with 15 bases between the two ends. The CDR3 covers 16 residues. Measured with immunoSEQ multiplex PCR; TCRdb has only the in-frame clones, and not every one. The profile shows 170,000 or so clones, roughly 83% of them singletons. The TCR sequence derives from a man aged 18 to 29 with active or convalescent COVID-19. What was sequenced was peripheral blood. V is TRBV4-1 and J is TRBJ1-2, with D perhaps TRBD1 (6 bases). This CDR3 is CASSQEPGQIIYGYTF. CDR3 DNA: TGCGCCAGCAGCCAAGAGCCCGGACAGATAATCTATGGCTACACCTTC.